The entry below gives a single TCR beta chain sequence along with its context. The specificity of this receptor is unknown. Within one base of it there is no much larger clone, and no base qualities were kept. This record comes from a study of lymphopenia after photon versus proton radiotherapy (dated by TCRdb to the late 2010s). For the study in its entirety: The study compared the immunological effects of photon versus proton radiation therapy in patients with gastrointestinal tumors who developed high-grade lymphopenia. The study aimed to characterize how the two radiation modalities differ in their impact on the immune system. The cohort comprised some 20 patients with gastrointestinal tumors who received either photon or proton therapy and then developed lymphopenia.

The library was built by means of the immunoSEQ multiplex PCR assay. T cell repertoires were profiled with deep sequencing of rearranged TCR beta loci together with multiparametric flow cytometry. TCRdb mirrors the immuneACCESS table, restricted to in-frame sequences. Some clones are absent from its copies; in checked studies, under half trace to an unresolved V gene, and the reason for the others is unknown. Here the sample has 150,000 to 200,000 clones; less than 90% occur a single time. The leading ten clones occupy 4% to 5% of the sample. The CDR3, from cysteine to phenylalanine, totals 12 residues. The kept DNA is CDR3 alone, 36 bases in frame from the first base. As encoded in the germline V gene, CDR1 is MDHEN while CDR2 is SYDVKM. V and J lose 4 bases and 6 bases, and a span of 10 bases separates them. Broader findings and caveats from the paper: After the lymphocyte count nadir, repertoires from photon-treated patients showed oligoclonal expansion, particularly of CD8+ Temra cells, and this expansion drove the decline in diversity. The survival association was assessed only in patients who died, and better survival with proton therapy was presented by the authors as a possibility rather than a demonstrated result. Across the cohort, an inverse correlation was found between a larger post-nadir drop in TCR diversity and overall survival time among patients who died. During treatment, patients who received photon therapy lost naive T cells and TCR diversity and gained effector/memory populations, whereas patients who received proton therapy remained relatively stable.

The clonotype was recovered from a man aged 45-60 years with gastric cancer. Sequenced here: peripheral blood, sampled from a patient treated with photon-based radiotherapy. The chain joins TRBV28 to TRBJ2-7; the D segment cannot be called with confidence. The CDR3 in this case is CASSSSALEQYF. The nucleotides read TGTGCCAGCAGTTCTAGTGCTCTCGAGCAGTACTTC.